Presented here are 29 T cell receptor beta chains from one specimen sequenced in a study of CD4 T cells in relation to SARS-CoV-2 and coronaviruses. Unexposed donor CD4+ T cells date from about 2011-2018, before the COVID-19 pandemic. After less than 11 days of culture, CD4+ T cells were isolated. The data were produced by immunoSEQ multiplex PCR, yet TCRdb's version contains in-frame clones alone and is incomplete. This sample has 20,000 to 30,000 clones, with about 76% found just once. What these receptors recognize is not known. Sequencing used CD4+ T cells from PBMCs, cultured in vitro. The receptor set was obtained from a human donor in good health.

CDR3 in amino acids: CASSVGRAWNEQFF. DNA of the CDR3: TGTGCCAGCAGTGTCGGGAGGGCTTGGAATGAGCAGTTCTTC. The rearrangement joins TRBV2 to TRBJ2-1; 8 positions match TRBD2. Germline CDR1 and CDR2: SNHLY and FYNNEI. There are 14 residues in the CDR3. After removal of 4 bases from V and 7 bases from J, the junction contained 6 bases not matched to a gene.

This chain links TRBV5-5 with TRBJ1-2, with 7 bases lining up with TRBD1. CDR1 and CDR2 from the germline V gene are SGHKS and YYEKEE (reference sequence). The CDR3 has 14 residues. Trimming cost V 0 bases and J 5 bases; bases outside gene matches: 4. CDR3 loop: CASSLALQGYGYTF. Here the CDR3 DNA reads TGTGCCAGCAGCTTGGCTTTACAGGGGTATGGCTACACCTTC.

The chain combines TRBV5-6 with TRBJ1-4, with D perhaps matching TRBD1 (5 bases). CDR1 and CDR2 (germline): SGHDT, YYEEEE. With 5 bases removed from V and 6 bases from J, the gap between germline ends came to 14 bases. The CDR3 loop spans 14 amino acids. CDR3 amino acids: CASSPLGGDEKLFF. DNA for the CDR3: TGTGCCAGCAGTCCCTTGGGGGGGGATGAAAAACTGTTTTTT.

The rearrangement links TRBV15 to TRBJ2-1, with 12 bases aligning to TRBD2. The CDR3 contains 23 residues. Germline CDR1 LNHNV, CDR2 YYDKDF (reference sequence). V dropped 1 base and J dropped 0; count of bases not matched to a gene: 19. CDR3 amino acids: CATSRGMLAGGPKVGSSYNEQFF. CDR3 coding DNA: TGTGCCACCAGCAGAGGGATGCTAGCGGGGGGGCCAAAGGTAGGGAGCTCCTACAATGAGCAGTTCTTC.

The V and J genes are TRBV10-3 and TRBJ2-3, with 9 nucleotides matching TRBD1. V shed 3 bases and J 1 base; nucleotides not matched to a gene: 5. The length of the CDR3 is 16 residues. CDR1 ENHRY and CDR2 SYGVKD come from the germline V gene. The CDR3 reads CAISDLRQGGTDTQYF. CDR3 bases: TGTGCCATCAGTGACCTAAGACAGGGGGGCACAGATACGCAGTATTTT.

This clone came up once. The chain couples TRBV7-8 to TRBJ2-3; TRBD2 matches 8 bases. The CDR3 contains 15 residues. V was pared by 3 bases and J by 4 bases, with 6 bases of the junction left unmatched. Germline assignment: CDR1 SGHVS and CDR2 FQNEAQ. The CDR3 nucleotides are TGTGCCAGCAGCTTTCCGAGACTAGCGCCAGATACGCAGTATTTT. Its protein is CASSFPRLAPDTQYF.

This chain joins TRBV10-3 and TRBJ2-7; D unclear. Germline V lookup: CDR1 ENHRY, CDR2 SYGVKD. The CDR3 loop spans 12 amino acids. V lost 10 bases and J 3 bases, leaving 13 bases between the germline ends. The CDR3 spells CATTDANYEQYF. The CDR3 DNA sequence: TGTGCCACTACTGACGCAAACTACGAGCAGTACTTC.

The V gene is TRBV2, the J gene TRBJ2-2; perhaps TRBD2 as D (5 bases). The CDR3 runs 13 residues. The V gene lost 3 bases and the J gene lost 8 bases, with 10 bases spanning the gap. CDR1 is SNHLY, CDR2 FYNNEI, per germline. CDR3 loop: CASSDGGWGELFF. CDR3 in DNA: TGTGCCAGCAGTGACGGCGGGTGGGGGGAGCTGTTTTTT.

This clone was found once. The genes are TRBV14 and TRBJ1-2, with D unresolved. In germline, CDR1 is SGHDN, CDR2 FVKESK. This CDR3 comprises 13 residues. V dropped 0 bases and J dropped 3 bases, with 5 bases sitting between them. The CDR3 spells CASSQERHYGYTF. CDR3 nucleotides: TGTGCCAGCAGCCAAGAGAGGCACTATGGCTACACCTTC.

The V call is TRBV3-1 (or the pseudogene TRBV3-2), the J call TRBJ2-7; D gene uncertain. The CDR3 has 11 amino acids. V lost 1 base to trimming and J lost 3 bases, with 1 base between them. The V gene's germline CDR1 is LGHDT and CDR2 YNNKEL (reference sequence). The CDR3 region has the DNA TGTGCCAGCAGCCAAGTCTACGAGCAGTACTTC. It is translated as CASSQVYEQYF.

The chain has TRBV5-6 and TRBJ1-5, with 7 bases matching TRBD1. In germline, CDR1 is SGHDT, CDR2 YYEEEE. The CDR3 covers 14 residues. J gave up 6 bases and V 1 base, and 4 bases lay outside the gene matches. The CDR3 DNA reads as TGTGCCAGCAGCTTGAGACAGGGAACTCAGCCCCAGCATTTT. It translates to CASSLRQGTQPQHF.

This clone was picked up a small number of times. The V and J genes are TRBV4-1 and TRBJ2-2; 11 bases match TRBD2. J gave up 7 bases and V 1 base, and 11 bases lay outside the gene matches. In germline, CDR1 is MGHRA, CDR2 YSYEKL. The CDR3 totals 18 residues. The CDR3 bases are TGCGCCAGCAGCCAAGGGGGTTTAGCGGGGGGGCCGGTCGGGGAGCTGTTTTTT. Protein product: CASSQGGLAGGPVGELFF.

This chain connects TRBV10-3 to TRBJ2-7, with 10 bases matching TRBD1. V gave up 7 bases and J gave up 2 bases; unmatched junction bases: 5. Germline lookup yields CDR1 ENHRY and CDR2 SYGVKD. This CDR3 region has 14 residues. The chain's CDR3 is CAIKGTGDTYEQYF. Here the CDR3 DNA reads TGTGCCATCAAGGGGACAGGGGATACCTACGAGCAGTACTTC.

The V call is TRBV7-2, the J call TRBJ2-3; 9 bases match TRBD2. This CDR3 has 16 residues. Germline trimming cut 0 bases from V and 6 bases from J; bases unmatched to any gene: 7. CDR1 is SGHTA and CDR2 is FQGNSA in the germline V gene. CDR3 nucleotide sequence: TGTGCCAGCAGCTTAGCTGCGCGGGGGGGCAGCGATACGCAGTATTTT. Its translation is CASSLAARGGSDTQYF.

This chain uses TRBV6-5 with TRBJ2-7; weak D call: TRBD1 (5 bases). Germline lookup yields CDR1 MNHEY and CDR2 SVGAGI. The CDR3 length is 14 residues. Between the trimmed V and J ends, which lost 8 bases and 4 bases, there was a span of 18 bases. The CDR3 DNA follows: TGTGCCAGCCTCCCGTGGGGCATTAGTTACGAGCAGTACTTC. The encoded protein is CASLPWGISYEQYF.

This chain links TRBV7-2 with TRBJ2-1; 8 bases agree with TRBD2. Germline V gene data show CDR1 as SGHTA and CDR2 as FQGNSA. J gave up 3 bases and V 4 bases, and 8 bases lay outside the gene matches. This CDR3 has 16 residues. CDR3: CASSSQAGAIYNEQFF. The CDR3 DNA sequence: TGTGCCAGCAGCTCACAAGCGGGGGCCATCTACAATGAGCAGTTCTTC.

V and J are TRBV5-4 and TRBJ2-3; no definite D call. CDR1 SGHNT and CDR2 YYREEE come from the germline V gene (reference sequence). The germline V and J ends were trimmed by 2 bases and 5 bases, with 3 bases remaining between them. This CDR3 has 11 amino acids. CDR3 sequence: CASSFEDTQYF. CDR3 sequence (DNA): TGTGCCAGCAGCTTTGAAGATACGCAGTATTTT.

CDR3 coding DNA: TGCGCCAGCAGCTTAGCGAGCTCCTACAATGAGCAGTTCTTC. Translation gives CASSLASSYNEQFF. V and J are TRBV5-1 and TRBJ2-1; D is uncertain. Germline values: CDR1 SGHRS, CDR2 YFSETQ. The CDR3 runs to 14 residues. V lost 2 bases and J 0 bases, leaving 6 bases between the germline ends.

The sample holds a few counts of this clone. The rearrangement joins TRBV6-1 to TRBJ1-5; D remains ambiguous. Germline loops: CDR1 MNHNS, CDR2 SASEGT. The germline V and J ends were trimmed by 2 bases and 3 bases, with 2 bases remaining between them. The CDR3 is 12 residues long. CDR3 region: CASSESNQPQHF. The CDR3 DNA reads as TGTGCCAGCAGTGAATCCAATCAGCCCCAGCATTTT.

This clone is a singleton in its sample. The chain couples TRBV5-1 to TRBJ2-7; possible D gene TRBD2, 5 bases. V was shortened by 3 bases and J by 2 bases, with 15 bases between the two germline ends. The CDR3 extends over 15 amino acids. Per the germline V gene, CDR1 is SGHRS and CDR2 is YFSETQ. The CDR3 DNA is TGCGCCAGCAGCTCCGGGGTTGACTATACCTACGAGCAGTACTTC. Encoded protein: CASSSGVDYTYEQYF.

The chain links TRBV19 to TRBJ1-1, with TRBD1 matching 12 bases. From germline, CDR1 is LNHDA and CDR2 SQIVND (reference sequence). The CDR3 sequence is 14 residues long. V gave up 6 bases and J gave up 6 bases; unmatched junction bases: 5. The CDR3 here is CASRGQGAPAEAFF. The CDR3 DNA reads as TGTGCCAGTAGGGGACAGGGGGCGCCCGCTGAAGCTTTCTTT.

The genes are TRBV7-8 and TRBJ2-7, with D maybe TRBD2 (5 bases). V lost 5 bases to trimming and J lost 5 bases, with 19 bases between them. CDR3 size: 15 residues. Germline CDR1 reads SGHVS; CDR2 reads FQNEAQ. The CDR3 loop reads CASSKSGLEADEQYF. CDR3 nucleotide sequence: TGTGCCAGCAGCAAATCGGGCCTCGAAGCGGACGAGCAGTACTTC.

The CDR3: CASLGVTEAFF. The CDR3 region has the DNA TGTGCCAGCCTGGGGGTGACAGAAGCTTTCTTT. This sequence joins TRBV28 and TRBJ1-1, with D perhaps matching TRBD1 (5 bases). Trimming left V 8 bases short and J 8 bases short, with 12 bases between. This CDR3 is built from 11 residues. Germline V gene sequence: CDR1 MDHEN, CDR2 SYDVKM.

The rearrangement uses TRBV19 and TRBJ1-4, with a possible D match to TRBD1 (5 bases). Germline values: CDR1 LNHDA, CDR2 SQIVND (reference sequence). The CDR3 has 14 amino acids. Trimming left V 3 bases short and J 8 bases short, with 13 bases between. The CDR3 nucleotides read TGTGCCAGTAGTATTACGGCAGGGAGGGAAAAACTGTTTTTT. Amino acids: CASSITAGREKLFF.

This clone was counted a single time. The CDR3 reads CASSTGTSGATTYEQYF. DNA of the CDR3: TGTGCCAGCAGCACCGGGACTAGCGGGGCAACCACCTACGAGCAGTACTTC. J is TRBJ2-7 and V is TRBV7-8; 13 bases agree with TRBD2. Germline trimming cut 5 bases from V and 2 bases from J; bases unmatched to any gene: 9. Germline CDR1 is SGHVS and CDR2 is FQNEAQ. The CDR3 contains 17 residues.

The chain joins TRBV7-3 to TRBJ2-3; D possibly corresponds to TRBD2 (5 bases). The CDR3 spans 17 residues. The V end lost 6 bases, the J end lost 5 bases, and 24 bases lay between the germline ends. Germline CDR1 reads SGHTA; CDR2 reads FQGTGA. The CDR3 protein is CASSQVGFAESGDTQYF. CDR3 coding DNA: TGTGCCAGCAGTCAAGTAGGTTTTGCGGAGAGCGGAGATACGCAGTATTTT.

The rearrangement uses TRBV5-6 and TRBJ2-3; D gene unclear. V shed 1 base and J shed 6 bases, with 12 bases lying between them. The CDR3 consists of 14 residues. Looked up from germline, CDR1 is SGHDT and CDR2 is YYEEEE. The CDR3: CASSLSETPDTQYF. In nucleotides, the CDR3 is TGTGCCAGCAGCTTGTCCGAAACACCGGATACGCAGTATTTT.

The chain combines TRBV4-1 with TRBJ1-4; D might be TRBD1 (5 bases). Trimming took off 0 bases at V and 6 bases at J, with 14 bases between the two ends. CDR1 and CDR2 (germline): MGHRA, YSYEKL. The CDR3 sequence is 16 residues long. The CDR3 region has the DNA TGCGCCAGCAGCCAAGATAAGGGAGGGGATTATGAAAAACTGTTTTTT. This gives the protein CASSQDKGGDYEKLFF.

This sequence joins TRBV29-1 and TRBJ1-2; D might be TRBD1 (5 bases). The CDR3 runs 15 residues. Germline CDR1 reads SQVTM; CDR2 reads ANQGSEA. Trimming stripped 5 bases from V and 6 bases from J, with 22 bases between. The CDR3 loop is CSVSKNPGGADGYTF. As DNA, the CDR3 is TGCAGCGTTTCAAAGAATCCCGGAGGGGCCGATGGCTACACCTTC.